Presented here are 21 T cell receptor beta chains from one specimen sequenced in a study of T-cell reconstitution after alpha-beta-depleted transplantation in children. TCRbeta library construction was performed incorporating unique molecular identifiers. TCRdb called the PCR reads again in MiXCR, with one record for every CDR3 protein. The repertoire holds fewer than 550,000 distinct CDR3 sequences, about 10% seen once, with roughly 2.1% in the top ten. The sequences come from PBMCs, collected before TCRalphabeta/CD19-depleted stem cell transplant. The receptors were gathered from a child younger than 10 with inherited bone marrow failure, due to receive a stem cell transplant.

The V gene is TRBV12-3 or TRBV12-4, the J gene TRBJ2-7; D may correspond to TRBD1 or TRBD2 (5 bases each). The CDR3 extends over 14 amino acids. V dropped 5 bases and J dropped 0 bases, with 11 bases sitting between them. The CDR3 coding sequence is TGTGCCAGCAGTAACCGGGACCACTCCTACGAGCAGTACTTC. Protein: CASSNRDHSYEQYF.

The chain combines TRBV9 with TRBJ1-5; TRBD1 is a possible D gene (5 bases). Germline V CDR1 and CDR2: SGDLS, YYNGEE. Trimming stripped 4 bases from V and 2 bases from J, with 16 bases between. The CDR3 sequence is 16 residues long. CDR3 loop: CASSRGVGVGNQPQHF. The CDR3 coding sequence is TGTGCCAGCAGCCGTGGGGTGGGGGTCGGCAATCAGCCCCAGCATTTT.

At least ten counts were recorded for this clonotype. The chain employs TRBV29-1 and TRBJ2-7; D is unresolved. CDR1 is SQVTM and CDR2 is ANQGSEA in the germline V gene. The length of the CDR3 is 12 residues. V lost 7 bases and J 4 bases, leaving 14 bases between the germline ends. CDR3 coding DNA: TGCAGCGCCATCCTACCAAGTTACGAGCAGTACTTC. Amino acids: CSAILPSYEQYF.

Comments on this clonotype: A much larger clone is a single base away; this may be a read error. The chain has TRBV15 and TRBJ1-2, with no clear D. Germline values: CDR1 LNHNV, CDR2 YYDKDF (reference sequence). The CDR3 spans 12 residues. The CDR3 here is CATSGDRYGYTF. CDR3 in DNA: TGTGCCACCAGCGGAGATCGATATGGCTACACCTTC.

The V call is TRBV5-4, the J call TRBJ2-1, with 10 bases matching TRBD1. Germline V gene data show CDR1 as SGHNT and CDR2 as YYREEE (reference sequence). The V segment lost 3 bases and the J segment 8 bases; nucleotides outside the gene matches: 5. This CDR3 contains 14 residues. The CDR3 DNA sequence: TGTGCCAGCAGCTCGGGACAGGGGATGGATGAGCAGTTCTTC. Translating it yields CASSSGQGMDEQFF.

This clonotype was detected ten times or more. V is TRBV5-5 and J is TRBJ1-1; D is perhaps TRBD1 (5 bases). Germline loops: CDR1 SGHKS, CDR2 YYEKEE (reference sequence). V was trimmed by 2 bases and J by 5 bases, leaving 13 bases between them. CDR3 length: 14 amino acids. As DNA, the CDR3 is TGTGCCAGCAGCTTCATGAGGGGCGAGACTGAAGCTTTCTTT. It encodes CASSFMRGETEAFF.

On this clonotype: This sequence may be a read error, since a much larger clone differs from it by one base. The chain joins TRBV3-1 to TRBJ2-5; 9 nucleotides agree with TRBD1. The germline CDR1 and CDR2 sequences are LGHDT and YNNKEL (reference sequence). This CDR3 is 19 amino acids long. The trim removed 0 bases at V and 6 bases at J, leaving 17 bases unmatched. CDR3 sequence reads: CASSQEYPDRGEAWKTQYF. For the CDR3, the DNA is TGTGCCAGCAGCCAAGAATATCCGGACAGGGGAGAGGCATGGAAGACCCAGTACTTC.

On this clonotype itself: With a much larger clone just one base away, this may be a read error. The J gene is TRBJ2-5, the V gene TRBV5-5; D perhaps matches TRBD1 (6 bases). The CDR3 spans 17 residues. V lost 0 bases and J 3 bases, leaving 18 bases between the germline ends. Germline V gives CDR1 SGHKS, CDR2 YYEKEE (reference sequence). CDR3 loop: CASSLALRGHKEETQYF. The CDR3 bases are TGTGCCAGCAGCTTGGCTCTGAGGGGACATAAAGAAGAGACCCAGTACTTC.

This clonotype was picked up many times. J is TRBJ2-3 and V is TRBV11-2; D gene unclear. Trimming removed 1 base from V and 2 bases from J, with 7 bases in between. Germline V gives CDR1 SGHAT, CDR2 FQNNGV. This CDR3 has 14 amino acids. Written as DNA, the CDR3 is TGTGCCAGCAGCTTAGTGGTATACACAGATACGCAGTATTTT. The encoded protein is CASSLVVYTDTQYF.

This clonotype appeared many times. The V and J genes are TRBV7-6 and TRBJ2-3; D remains unclear. The CDR3 covers 14 residues. Between the trimmed V and J ends, which lost 0 bases and 2 bases, there was a span of 6 bases. Germline V gene lookup returns CDR1 SGHVS and CDR2 FNYEAQ. The CDR3 coding sequence is TGTGCCAGCAGCTTAGCGGTCAACACAGATACGCAGTATTTT. This codes for CASSLAVNTDTQYF.

This clonotype has at least ten counts. The chain uses TRBV4-3 and TRBJ1-6; D not certain. Germline CDR1 LGHNA, CDR2 YSLEER. The CDR3 extends over 10 amino acids. The ends were cut back, 8 bases at V and 8 bases at J, with 4 bases in the middle. CDR3 loop: CASGDSPLHF. CDR3 DNA sequence: TGCGCCAGCGGAGATTCACCCCTCCACTTT.

This clonotype showed up many times. This CDR3 is CASSLIPSGRSTYNEQFF. In DNA, the CDR3 is TGTGCCAGCAGCTTAATTCCTAGCGGGAGAAGCACCTACAATGAGCAGTTCTTC. J is TRBJ2-1 and V is TRBV11-2; 10 nucleotides align to TRBD2. Germline values: CDR1 SGHAT, CDR2 FQNNGV. CDR3 length: 18 residues. The V and J ends lost 2 bases and 2 bases, in that order; junction bases with no gene match: 9.

This clonotype was detected many times. The genes are TRBV12-3 or TRBV12-4 and TRBJ1-5; TRBD1 might be the D (5 bases). The CDR3 sequence is 17 residues long. The ends were cut back, 4 bases at V and 6 bases at J, with 22 bases in the middle. In DNA form, the CDR3 reads TGTGCCAGCAGTTCGAGTCCAGGGAAGGGGAATAGTCAGCCCCAGCATTTT. Its protein is CASSSSPGKGNSQPQHF.

As concerns this clonotype: A much larger clone lies one base from this, so it may be a read error. This CDR3 fails to terminate in the conserved phenylalanine or tryptophan, so it likely reflects a read error. V and J are TRBV12-3 or TRBV12-4 and TRBJ2-3; TRBD1 matches at 8 bases. The CDR3 runs 15 residues. V was clipped by 6 bases and J by 2 bases; unmatched bases: 7. The CDR3 DNA reads TGTGCCAGCAGGGACGACAGGGGCCCCACAGATACGCAGTATTTA. Translating gives CASRDDRGPTDTQYL.

This clonotype has ten or more counts. V gene TRBV5-1 combines with J gene TRBJ2-1; 8 bases are shared with TRBD2. The germline gives CDR1 SGHRS, CDR2 YFSETQ. After removal of 5 bases from V and 0 bases from J, the junction contained 4 bases not matched to a gene. This CDR3 has 15 amino acids. The CDR3 DNA follows: TGCGCCAGCAGGGCCAGCGGGAGCTCCTACAATGAGCAGTTCTTC. Its protein product is CASRASGSSYNEQFF. The entire variable domain, with the rest obtained from reference TRBV5-1 and TRBJ2-1, is as follows: KAGVTQTPRYLIKTRGQQVTLSCSPISGHRSVSWYQQTPGQGLQFLFEYFSETQRNKGNFPGRFSGRQFSNSRSEMNVSTLELGDSALYLCASRASGSSYNEQFFGPGTRLTVL.

In its sample, this clonotype was seen many times. The chain is built from TRBV5-5 and TRBJ2-5; D possibly corresponds to TRBD2 (6 bases). The CDR3 has 14 amino acids. V was cut by 2 bases and J by 5 bases, with 13 bases left in between. Germline loops: CDR1 SGHKS, CDR2 YYEKEE (reference sequence). The CDR3 region has the DNA TGTGCCAGCAGCTTACTGAAACGGGGGGAGACCCAGTACTTC. This translates into CASSLLKRGETQYF.

This clonotype was seen many times. The chain couples TRBV20-1 to TRBJ2-7; 10 nucleotides match TRBD1. V was pared by 1 base and J by 2 bases, with 5 bases of the junction left unmatched. Looked up from germline, CDR1 is DFQATT and CDR2 is SNEGSKA (reference sequence). The CDR3 totals 15 residues. The CDR3 nucleotides are TGCAGTGCTAGAGGCTGGGGACAGGGGACCTACGAGCAGTACTTC. The encoded protein is CSARGWGQGTYEQYF.

The chain uses TRBV9 and TRBJ2-7; no definite D call. CDR1 and CDR2 (germline): SGDLS, YYNGEE. The CDR3 totals 14 residues. Deletions cut 0 bases from V and 5 bases from J, with 12 bases between. In DNA form, the CDR3 reads TGTGCCAGCAGCGTAGGAGCTATTCTCAACGAGCAGTACTTC. This sequence encodes CASSVGAILNEQYF.

There are many counts of this clonotype. CDR3 protein: CASSQVLHVELFF. DNA for the CDR3: TGTGCCAGCAGCCAAGTCCTACACGTGGAGCTGTTTTTT. V and J are TRBV14 and TRBJ2-2; D gene uncertain. The germline V gene has CDR1 SGHDN and CDR2 FVKESK. The V and J ends lost 1 base and 10 bases respectively, with 10 bases between them. This CDR3 spans 13 amino acids.

This clonotype was recorded at least ten times. The V gene is TRBV6-5, the J gene TRBJ2-7; 7 bases line up with TRBD2. The V gene's germline CDR1 is MNHEY and CDR2 SVGAGI. V gave up 0 bases and J gave up 6 bases; unmatched junction bases: 8. This CDR3 has 15 residues. The CDR3 nucleotides are TGTGCCAGCAGTTACTCGTACGTGACGGGAGGCGAGCAGTACTTC. This gives the protein CASSYSYVTGGEQYF.

The chain has TRBV6-5 and TRBJ2-1; 7 bases match TRBD2. The CDR3 length is 16 residues. Trimming removed 2 bases from V and 1 base from J; junction bases left unmatched: 5. Germline-derived CDR1 and CDR2 are MNHEY and SVGAGI. This chain's CDR3 is CASSYTAGASYNEQFF. The CDR3 bases are TGTGCCAGCAGTTACACGGCGGGAGCGTCCTACAATGAGCAGTTCTTC.